This TCR beta chain was sequenced in a study of human T cells and chemical hapten exposure. Study at large: Alopecia areata, totalis or universalis was found in mostly female patients. General observations from the study: No change in TCRs above 1 in 1000 frequency was produced by DPC sensitization.

TCRdb processed the RACE reads anew with MiXCR; each CDR3 protein has one entry. The sample carries about 380,000 distinct CDR3 sequences, more than 4.5% recorded once. The V end was cut by 6 bases, the J end by 5 bases, with 25 bases between. Germline V lookup: CDR1 SQVTM, CDR2 ANQGSEA. This CDR3 spans 16 amino acids. Time point indicated: patch test 1, 2 weeks after DPC sensitization. The treatment is: therapeutic diphenylcyclopropenone sensitization with weekly scalp DPC. This clonotype was counted ten times or more. The antigen remains unidentified. The specimen was whole blood, collected in connection with sensitization to the hapten diphenylcyclopropenone (DPC). The source of this sequence is a woman in her fifties or sixties with alopecia areata. Some clones in this sample may be carry-over from other donors' samples. This chain connects TRBV29-1 to TRBJ1-2; D possibly corresponds to TRBD1 (6 bases). The CDR3 sequence is CSVRKQGGLEGYGYTF. The CDR3 bases are TGCAGCGTGCGAAAACAGGGAGGCCTGGAAGGGTATGGCTACACCTTC.